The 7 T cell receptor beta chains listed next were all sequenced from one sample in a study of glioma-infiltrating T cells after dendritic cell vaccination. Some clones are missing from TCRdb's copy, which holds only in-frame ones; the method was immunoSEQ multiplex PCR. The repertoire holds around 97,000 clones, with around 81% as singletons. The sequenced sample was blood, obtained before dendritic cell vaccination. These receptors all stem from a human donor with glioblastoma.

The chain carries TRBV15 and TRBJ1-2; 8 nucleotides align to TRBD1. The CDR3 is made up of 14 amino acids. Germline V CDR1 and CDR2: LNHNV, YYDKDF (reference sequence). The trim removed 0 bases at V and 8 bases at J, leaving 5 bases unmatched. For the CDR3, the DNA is TGTGCCACCAGCAGAGATCAGGGGGCGCGAGGCTACACCTTC. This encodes CATSRDQGARGYTF.

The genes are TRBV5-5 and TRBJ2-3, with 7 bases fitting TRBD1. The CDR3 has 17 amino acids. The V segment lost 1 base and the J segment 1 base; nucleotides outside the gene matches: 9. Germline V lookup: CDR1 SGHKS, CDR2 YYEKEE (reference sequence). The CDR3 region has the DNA TGTGCCAGCAGCTTGACACAGGGGTTGAGGCGCACAGATACGCAGTATTTT. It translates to CASSLTQGLRRTDTQYF.

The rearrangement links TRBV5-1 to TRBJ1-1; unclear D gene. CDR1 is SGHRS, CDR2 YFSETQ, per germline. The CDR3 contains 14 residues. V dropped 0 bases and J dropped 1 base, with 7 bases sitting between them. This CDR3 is CASSLVAANTEAFF. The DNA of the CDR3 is TGCGCCAGCAGCTTGGTAGCAGCGAACACTGAAGCTTTCTTT.

For the CDR3, the DNA is TGTGCCAGCAGCCCCCTAGCGGGGGGCGCAGATACGCAGTATTTT. Residues: CASSPLAGGADTQYF. The chain links TRBV11-2 to TRBJ2-3, with TRBD2 identical over 11 bases. Germline trimming cut 5 bases from V and 4 bases from J; bases unmatched to any gene: 5. Germline CDR1 is SGHAT and CDR2 is FQNNGV. CDR3 length equals 15 residues.

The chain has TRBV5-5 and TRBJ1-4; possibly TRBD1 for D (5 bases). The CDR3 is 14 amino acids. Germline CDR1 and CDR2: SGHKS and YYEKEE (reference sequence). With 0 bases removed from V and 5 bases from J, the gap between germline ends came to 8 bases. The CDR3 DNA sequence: TGTGCCAGCAGCTTGGCAGGGCGGAATGAAAAACTGTTTTTT. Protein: CASSLAGRNEKLFF.

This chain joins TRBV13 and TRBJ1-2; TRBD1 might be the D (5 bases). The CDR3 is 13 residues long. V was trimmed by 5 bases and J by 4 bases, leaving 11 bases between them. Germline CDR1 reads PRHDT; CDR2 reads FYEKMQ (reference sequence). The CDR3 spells CASSLRVIYGYTF. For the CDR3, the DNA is TGTGCCAGCAGCCTCAGGGTAATCTATGGCTACACCTTC.

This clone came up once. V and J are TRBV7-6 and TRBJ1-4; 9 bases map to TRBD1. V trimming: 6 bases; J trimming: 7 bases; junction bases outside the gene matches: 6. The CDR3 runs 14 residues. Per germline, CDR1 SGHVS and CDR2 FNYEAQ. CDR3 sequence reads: CASSGDRAGEKLFF. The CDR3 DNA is TGTGCCAGCAGTGGGGACAGGGCGGGTGAAAAACTGTTTTTT.